A single T cell receptor beta chain is shown here with its context. Antigen unknown. This specimen belongs to a study of healthy donors' naive CD4 and CD8 T cells. About the study: A new alpha primer set targeted every functional IMGT alpha variant. Study results and limitations: Naive CD4+ and CD8+ cells reportedly differed in usage of most V and J genes. Alpha and beta chains were sequenced in bulk without pairing.

Naive CD4+ cells were sorted as CD4+CD8-CD45RO-CD45RA+; naive CD8+ as CD8+CD4-CD45RA+CD27bright. Each TCR library used 500 ng of total RNA and a linear amplification protocol. TCRdb itself ran the reads through MiXCR, one entry per CDR3 protein. The sample carries approximately 180,000 distinct CDR3 sequences, around three quarters recorded once. Per the germline V gene, CDR1 is KGHDR and CDR2 is SFDVKD. The V and J ends lost 3 bases and 6 bases, in that order; junction bases with no gene match: 14. The CDR3 is 19 residues long. The sequence was obtained from a pool of human donors in good health; the sample pools cells from several healthy donors. The chain couples TRBV24-1 to TRBJ2-1; 12 bases are shared with TRBD2. Material for sequencing was naive CD4+ and CD8+ T cells sorted from blood, pooled from several donors. The CDR3 protein is CATSDIPPLLAGGRNEQFF. DNA for the CDR3: TGTGCCACCAGTGATATCCCCCCACTTCTAGCGGGAGGGCGCAATGAGCAGTTCTTC.